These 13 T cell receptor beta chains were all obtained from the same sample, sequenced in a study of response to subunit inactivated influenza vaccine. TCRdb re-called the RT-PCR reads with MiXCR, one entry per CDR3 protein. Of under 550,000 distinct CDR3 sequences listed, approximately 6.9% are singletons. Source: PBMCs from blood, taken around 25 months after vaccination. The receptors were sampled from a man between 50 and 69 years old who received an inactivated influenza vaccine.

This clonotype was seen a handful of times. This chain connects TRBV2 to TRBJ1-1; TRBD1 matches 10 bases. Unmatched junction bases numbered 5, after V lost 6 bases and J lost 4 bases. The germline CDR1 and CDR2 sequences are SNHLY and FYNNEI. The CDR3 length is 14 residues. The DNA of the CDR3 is TGTGCCAGCAGCCAGGGGACAGGGGCCACTGAAGCTTTCTTT. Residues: CASSQGTGATEAFF.

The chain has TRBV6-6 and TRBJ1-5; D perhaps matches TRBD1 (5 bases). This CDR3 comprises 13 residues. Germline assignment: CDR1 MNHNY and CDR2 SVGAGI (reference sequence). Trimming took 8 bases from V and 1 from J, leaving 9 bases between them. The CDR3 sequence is CASGGSSNQPQHF. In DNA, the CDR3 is TGTGCCAGCGGGGGTAGCAGCAATCAGCCCCAGCATTTT.

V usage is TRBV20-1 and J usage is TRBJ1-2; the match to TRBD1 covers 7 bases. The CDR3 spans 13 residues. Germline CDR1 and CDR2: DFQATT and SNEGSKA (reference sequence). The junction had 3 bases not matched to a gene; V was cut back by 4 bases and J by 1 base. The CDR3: CSANAGGNYGYTF. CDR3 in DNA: TGCAGTGCTAATGCAGGGGGTAACTATGGCTACACCTTC.

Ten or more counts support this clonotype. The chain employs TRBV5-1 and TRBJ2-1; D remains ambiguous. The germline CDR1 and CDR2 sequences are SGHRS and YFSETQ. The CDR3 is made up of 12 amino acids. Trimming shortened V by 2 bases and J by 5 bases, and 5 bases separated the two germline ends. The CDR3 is CASSLRHNEQFF. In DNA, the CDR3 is TGCGCCAGCAGCTTAAGACACAATGAGCAGTTCTTC.

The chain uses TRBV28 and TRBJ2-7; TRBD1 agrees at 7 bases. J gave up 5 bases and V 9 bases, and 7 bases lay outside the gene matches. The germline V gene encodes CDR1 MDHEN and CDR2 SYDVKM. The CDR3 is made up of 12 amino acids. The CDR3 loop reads CASTGAVHEQYF. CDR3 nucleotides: TGTGCCAGTACAGGGGCGGTCCACGAGCAGTACTTC.

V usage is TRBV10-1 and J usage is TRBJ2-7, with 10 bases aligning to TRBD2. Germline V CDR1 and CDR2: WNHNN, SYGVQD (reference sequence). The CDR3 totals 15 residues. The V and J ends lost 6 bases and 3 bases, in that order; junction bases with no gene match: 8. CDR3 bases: TGCGCCAGCAGCGAAGGGACTAGCGAATTCTACGAGCAGTACTTC. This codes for CASSEGTSEFYEQYF.

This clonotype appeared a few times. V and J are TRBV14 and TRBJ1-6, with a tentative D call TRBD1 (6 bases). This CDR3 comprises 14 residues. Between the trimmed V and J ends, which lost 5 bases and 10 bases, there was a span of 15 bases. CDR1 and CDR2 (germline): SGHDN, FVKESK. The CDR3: CASSFGQKVSPLHF. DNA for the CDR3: TGTGCCAGCAGCTTCGGACAGAAGGTCTCACCCCTCCACTTT.

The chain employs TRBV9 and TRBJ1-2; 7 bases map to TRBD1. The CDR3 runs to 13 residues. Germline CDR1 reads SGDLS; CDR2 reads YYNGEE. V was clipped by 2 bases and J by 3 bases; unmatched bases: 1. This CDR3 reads CASSVGQYYGYTF. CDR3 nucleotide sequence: TGTGCCAGCAGCGTGGGACAGTACTATGGCTACACCTTC. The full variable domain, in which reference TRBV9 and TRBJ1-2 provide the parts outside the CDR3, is DSGVTQTPKHLITATGQRVTLRCSPRSGDLSVYWYQQSLDQGLQFLIQYYNGEERAKGNILERFSAQQFPDLHSELNLSSLELGDSALYFCASSVGQYYGYTFGSGTRLTVV.

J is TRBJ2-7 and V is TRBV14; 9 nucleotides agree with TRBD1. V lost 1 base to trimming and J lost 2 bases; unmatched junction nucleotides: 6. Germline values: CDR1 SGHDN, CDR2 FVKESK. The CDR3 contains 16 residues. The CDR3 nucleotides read TGTGCCAGCAGCCAAGTCTTTGGGACAGGGACCTACGAGCAGTACTTC. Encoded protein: CASSQVFGTGTYEQYF.

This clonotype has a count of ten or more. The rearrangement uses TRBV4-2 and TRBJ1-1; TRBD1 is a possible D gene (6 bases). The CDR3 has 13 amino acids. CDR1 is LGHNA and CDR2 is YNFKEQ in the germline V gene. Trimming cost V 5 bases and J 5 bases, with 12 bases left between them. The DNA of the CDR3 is TGTGCCAGCAGCGAAAGGGGGGGTACTGAAGCTTTCTTT. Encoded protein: CASSERGGTEAFF.

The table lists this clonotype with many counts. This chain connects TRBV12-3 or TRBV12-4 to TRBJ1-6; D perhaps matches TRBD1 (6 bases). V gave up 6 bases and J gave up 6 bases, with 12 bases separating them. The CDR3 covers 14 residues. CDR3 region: CASSLQGPNSPLHF. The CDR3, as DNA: TGTGCCAGCAGCCTACAGGGTCCTAATTCACCCCTCCACTTT.

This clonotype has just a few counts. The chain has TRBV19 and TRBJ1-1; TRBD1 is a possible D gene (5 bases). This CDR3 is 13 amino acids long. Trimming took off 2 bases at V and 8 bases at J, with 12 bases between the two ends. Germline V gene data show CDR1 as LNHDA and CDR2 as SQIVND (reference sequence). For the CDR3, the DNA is TGTGCCAGTAGTATACTCAGGGATCCCGAAGCTTTCTTT. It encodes CASSILRDPEAFF.

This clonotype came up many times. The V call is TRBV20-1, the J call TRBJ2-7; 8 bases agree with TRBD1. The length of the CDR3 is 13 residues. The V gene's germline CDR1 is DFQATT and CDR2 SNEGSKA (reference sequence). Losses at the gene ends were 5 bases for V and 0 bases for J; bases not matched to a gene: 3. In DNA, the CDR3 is TGCAGTGCTTCAACAGGGGGCTCCTACGAGCAGTACTTC. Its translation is CSASTGGSYEQYF.